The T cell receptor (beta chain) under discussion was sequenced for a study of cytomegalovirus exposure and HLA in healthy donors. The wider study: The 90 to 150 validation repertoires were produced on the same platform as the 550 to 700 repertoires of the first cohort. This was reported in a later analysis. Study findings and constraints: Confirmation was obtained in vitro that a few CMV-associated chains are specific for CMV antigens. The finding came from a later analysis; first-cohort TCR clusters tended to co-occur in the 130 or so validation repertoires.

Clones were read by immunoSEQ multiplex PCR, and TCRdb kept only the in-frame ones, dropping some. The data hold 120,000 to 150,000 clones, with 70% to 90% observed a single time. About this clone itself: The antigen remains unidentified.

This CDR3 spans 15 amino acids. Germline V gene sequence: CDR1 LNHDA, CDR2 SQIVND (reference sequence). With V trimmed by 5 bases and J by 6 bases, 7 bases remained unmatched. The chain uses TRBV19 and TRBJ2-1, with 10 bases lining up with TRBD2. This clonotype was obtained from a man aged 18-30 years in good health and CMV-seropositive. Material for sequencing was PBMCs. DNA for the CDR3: TGTGCCAGTAGTGGACAGCGGGGGGGCCCCAATGAGCAGTTCTTC. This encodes CASSGQRGGPNEQFF.